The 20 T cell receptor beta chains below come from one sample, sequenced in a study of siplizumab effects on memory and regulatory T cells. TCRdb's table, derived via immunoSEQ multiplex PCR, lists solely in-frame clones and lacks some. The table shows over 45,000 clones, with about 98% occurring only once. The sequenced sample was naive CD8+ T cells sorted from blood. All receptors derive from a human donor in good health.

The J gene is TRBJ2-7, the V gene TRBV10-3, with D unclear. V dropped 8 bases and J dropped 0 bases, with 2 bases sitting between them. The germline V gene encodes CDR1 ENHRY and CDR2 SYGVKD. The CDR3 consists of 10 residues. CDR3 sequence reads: CAIGSYEQYF. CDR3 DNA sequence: TGTGCCATCGGCTCCTACGAGCAGTACTTC.

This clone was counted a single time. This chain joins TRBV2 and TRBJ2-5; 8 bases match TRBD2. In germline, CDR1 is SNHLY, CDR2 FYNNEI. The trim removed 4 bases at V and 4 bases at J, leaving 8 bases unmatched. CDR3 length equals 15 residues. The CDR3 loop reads CASSGAGVIGETQYF. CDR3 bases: TGTGCCAGCAGTGGAGCGGGAGTAATCGGAGAGACCCAGTACTTC.

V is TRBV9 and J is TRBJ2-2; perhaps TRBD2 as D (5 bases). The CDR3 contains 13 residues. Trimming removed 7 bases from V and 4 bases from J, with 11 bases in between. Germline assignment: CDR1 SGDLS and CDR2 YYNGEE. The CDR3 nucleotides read TGTGCCAGCTTCGGGGTTGGCACCGGGGAGCTGTTTTTT. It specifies CASFGVGTGELFF.

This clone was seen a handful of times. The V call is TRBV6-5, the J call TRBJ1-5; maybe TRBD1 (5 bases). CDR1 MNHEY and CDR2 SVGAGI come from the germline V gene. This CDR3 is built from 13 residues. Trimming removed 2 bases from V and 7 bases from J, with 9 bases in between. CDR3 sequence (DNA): TGTGCCAGCAGTTACGGGGGAGGCCAGCCCCAGCATTTT. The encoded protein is CASSYGGGQPQHF.

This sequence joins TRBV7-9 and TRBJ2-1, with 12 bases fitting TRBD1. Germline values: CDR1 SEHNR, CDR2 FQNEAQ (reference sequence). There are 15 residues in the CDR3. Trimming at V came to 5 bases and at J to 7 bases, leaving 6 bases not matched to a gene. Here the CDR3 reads CASSPEGQGANEQFF. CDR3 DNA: TGTGCCAGCAGCCCGGAGGGACAGGGGGCGAATGAGCAGTTCTTC.

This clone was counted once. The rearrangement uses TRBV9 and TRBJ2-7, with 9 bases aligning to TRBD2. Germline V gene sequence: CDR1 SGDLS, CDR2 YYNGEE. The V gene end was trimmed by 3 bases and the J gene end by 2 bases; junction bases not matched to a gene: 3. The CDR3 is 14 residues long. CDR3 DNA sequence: TGTGCCAGCAGCGGACTAGCGGAGGCCTACGAGCAGTACTTC. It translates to CASSGLAEAYEQYF.

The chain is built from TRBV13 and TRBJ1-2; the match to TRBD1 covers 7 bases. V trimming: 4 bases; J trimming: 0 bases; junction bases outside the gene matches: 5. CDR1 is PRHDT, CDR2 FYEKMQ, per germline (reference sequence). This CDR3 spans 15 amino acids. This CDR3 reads CASSSSGQTNYGYTF. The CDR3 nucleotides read TGTGCCAGCAGCTCGTCGGGACAGACTAACTATGGCTACACCTTC.

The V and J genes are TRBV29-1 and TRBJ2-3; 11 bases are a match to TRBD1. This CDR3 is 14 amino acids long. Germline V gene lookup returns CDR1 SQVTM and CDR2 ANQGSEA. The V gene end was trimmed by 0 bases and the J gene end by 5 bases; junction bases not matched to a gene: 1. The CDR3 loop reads CSVEEDRGQDTQYF. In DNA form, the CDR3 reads TGCAGCGTTGAAGAGGACAGGGGGCAAGATACGCAGTATTTT.

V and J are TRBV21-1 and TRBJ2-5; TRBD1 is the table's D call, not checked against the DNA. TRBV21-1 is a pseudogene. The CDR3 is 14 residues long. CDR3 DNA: TGTGCCAGCAGCCTGACAGCTGGCCAAGAGACCCAGTACTTC. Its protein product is CASSLTAGQETQYF.

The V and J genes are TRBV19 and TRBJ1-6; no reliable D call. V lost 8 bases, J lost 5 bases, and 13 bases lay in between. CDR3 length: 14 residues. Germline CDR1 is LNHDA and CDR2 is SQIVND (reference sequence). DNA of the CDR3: TGTGCCAGTGCTGGACCCCCGCATAATTCACCCCTCCACTTT. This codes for CASAGPPHNSPLHF.

The CDR3 bases are TGTGCCAGCAGTTTGAGGGGGTATCGCAATCAGCCCCAGCATTTT. This encodes CASSLRGYRNQPQHF. The chain has TRBV28 and TRBJ1-5; possible D gene TRBD1, 6 bases. Trimming cost V 3 bases and J 2 bases, with 11 bases left between them. Germline-derived CDR1 and CDR2 are MDHEN and SYDVKM. The CDR3 spans 15 residues.

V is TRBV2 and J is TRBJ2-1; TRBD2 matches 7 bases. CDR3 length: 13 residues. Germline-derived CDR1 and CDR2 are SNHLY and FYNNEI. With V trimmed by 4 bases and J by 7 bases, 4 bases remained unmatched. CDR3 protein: CASSGGSGNEQFF. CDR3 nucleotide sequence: TGTGCCAGCAGTGGGGGTAGCGGGAATGAGCAGTTCTTC.

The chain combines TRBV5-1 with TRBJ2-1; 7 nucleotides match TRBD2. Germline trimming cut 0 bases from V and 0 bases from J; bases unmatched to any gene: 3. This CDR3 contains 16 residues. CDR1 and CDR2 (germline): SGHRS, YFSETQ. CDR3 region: CASSLGDYGSYNEQFF. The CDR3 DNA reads TGCGCCAGCAGCTTGGGGGACTACGGCTCCTACAATGAGCAGTTCTTC.

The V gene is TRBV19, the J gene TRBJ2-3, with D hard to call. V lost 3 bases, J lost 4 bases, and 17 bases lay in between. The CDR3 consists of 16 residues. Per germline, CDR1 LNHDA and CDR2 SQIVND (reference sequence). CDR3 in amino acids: CASSMELQRLPDTQYF. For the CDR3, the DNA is TGTGCCAGTAGTATGGAGTTACAGAGATTACCAGATACGCAGTATTTT.

The CDR3 sequence: CASSPTGSSYEQYF. Written as DNA, the CDR3 is TGCGCCAGCAGCCCAACAGGGAGCTCCTACGAGCAGTACTTC. The chain combines TRBV5-1 with TRBJ2-7; TRBD1 might be the D (6 bases). Germline V lookup: CDR1 SGHRS, CDR2 YFSETQ. The CDR3 is 14 amino acids. Trimming took 4 bases from V and 0 from J, leaving 11 bases between them.

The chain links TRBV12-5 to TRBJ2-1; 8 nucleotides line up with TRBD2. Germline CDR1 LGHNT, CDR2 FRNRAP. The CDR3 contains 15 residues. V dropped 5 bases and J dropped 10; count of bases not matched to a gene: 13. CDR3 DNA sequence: TGTGCTAGTGGTAATCCGGGACTAGGCGTTGGGGAGCAGTTCTTC. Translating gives CASGNPGLGVGEQFF. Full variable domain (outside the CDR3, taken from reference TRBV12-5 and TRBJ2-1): DARVTQTPRHKVTEMGQEVTMRCQPILGHNTVFWYRQTMMQGLELLAYFRNRAPLDDSGMPKDRFSAEMPDATLATLKIQPSEPRDSAVYFCASGNPGLGVGEQFFGPGTRLTVL.

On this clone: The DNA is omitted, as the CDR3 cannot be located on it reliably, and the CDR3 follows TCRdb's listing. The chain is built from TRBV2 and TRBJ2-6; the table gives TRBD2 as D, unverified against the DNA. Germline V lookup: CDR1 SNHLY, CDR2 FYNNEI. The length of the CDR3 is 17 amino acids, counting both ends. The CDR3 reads CASSSSGASSGANVLTF.

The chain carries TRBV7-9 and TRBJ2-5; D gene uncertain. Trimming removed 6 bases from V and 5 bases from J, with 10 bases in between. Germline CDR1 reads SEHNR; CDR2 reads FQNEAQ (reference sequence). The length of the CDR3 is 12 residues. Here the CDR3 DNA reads TGTGCCAGCAGGGATCTCAAGGAGACCCAGTACTTC. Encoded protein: CASRDLKETQYF.

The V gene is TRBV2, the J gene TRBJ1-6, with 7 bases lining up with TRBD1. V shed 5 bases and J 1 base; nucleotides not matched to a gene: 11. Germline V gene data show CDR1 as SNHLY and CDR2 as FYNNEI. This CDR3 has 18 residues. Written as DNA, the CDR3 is TGTGCCAGCAGTCCCACAGGGGCAGCAGGTTCCTATAATTCACCCCTCCACTTT. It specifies CASSPTGAAGSYNSPLHF.

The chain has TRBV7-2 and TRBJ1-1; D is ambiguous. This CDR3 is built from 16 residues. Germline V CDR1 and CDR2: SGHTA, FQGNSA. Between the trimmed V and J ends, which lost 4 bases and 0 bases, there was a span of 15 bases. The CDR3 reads CASSSWEVGLNTEAFF. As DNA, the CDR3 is TGTGCCAGCAGCTCCTGGGAGGTAGGGCTGAACACTGAAGCTTTCTTT.